Below are 28 T cell receptor beta chains sequenced from a single sample in a study of blood T cell repertoires in COVID-19 (dated by TCRdb to 2018 to 2021). Receptors were amplified or captured by the immunoSEQ multiplex PCR assay. The clones in this table, taken by TCRdb from immuneACCESS, are in-frame only. Not every clone is retained; where verified, under half of the shortfall comes from an unresolved V gene, and the cause of the rest is unknown. In all, the sample holds fewer than 250,000 clones, and around four fifths of those were seen once. Of the sample, 7% to 10% falls within the top ten clones. The sample comprised peripheral blood. Source of these receptors: a woman aged 45-59 years with acute or convalescent COVID-19.

The rearrangement links TRBV5-5 to TRBJ1-2, with 7 bases matching TRBD1. Trimming at V came to 0 bases and at J to 1 base, leaving 0 bases not matched to a gene. In germline, CDR1 is SGHKS, CDR2 YYEKEE (reference sequence). The length of the CDR3 is 14 residues. CDR3 protein: CASSLGQGNYGYTF. The CDR3 DNA is TGTGCCAGCAGCTTGGGACAGGGTAACTATGGCTACACCTTC.

The chain has TRBV19 and TRBJ1-4, with D possibly matching TRBD1 (5 bases). There are 15 residues in the CDR3. Germline CDR1 LNHDA, CDR2 SQIVND (reference sequence). Trimming cost V 5 bases and J 0 bases, with 10 bases left between them. CDR3 nucleotides: TGTGCCAGTAGTGCAGGGTATGCAACTAATGAAAAACTGTTTTTT. Translating it yields CASSAGYATNEKLFF.

V usage is TRBV7-6 and J usage is TRBJ1-2; D uncertain. V was trimmed by 0 bases and J by 5 bases, leaving 13 bases between them. Germline V gene data show CDR1 as SGHVS and CDR2 as FNYEAQ. CDR3 size: 15 residues. CDR3 DNA: TGTGCCAGCAGCTTAGCTGAGAATCCATATTATGGCTACACCTTC. Protein sequence: CASSLAENPYYGYTF. Looking up the rest from reference TRBV7-6 and TRBJ1-2 gives the full variable domain: GAGVSQSPRYKVTKRGQDVALRCDPISGHVSLYWYRQALGQGPEFLTYFNYEAQQDKSGLPNDRFSAERPEGSISTLTIQRTEQRDSAMYRCASSLAENPYYGYTFGSGTRLTVV.

The chain employs TRBV2 and TRBJ2-1; 11 nucleotides line up with TRBD2. J lost 8 bases, V lost 8 bases, and 11 bases had no gene match. Germline CDR1 is SNHLY and CDR2 is FYNNEI. The CDR3 has 15 residues. The CDR3 protein is CASRELAGGLDEQFF. The CDR3 DNA reads as TGTGCCAGCCGGGAGTTAGCGGGAGGGTTGGATGAGCAGTTCTTC.

CDR3 in DNA: TGTGCCAGCAGCTTAGGCAGAAACTATGGCTACACCTTC. Translated, it gives CASSLGRNYGYTF. This chain connects TRBV7-2 to TRBJ1-2, with D unclear. The CDR3 extends over 13 amino acids. Germline lookup yields CDR1 SGHTA and CDR2 FQGNSA. The V gene lost 1 base and the J gene lost 2 bases, with 5 bases spanning the gap. Combining the CDR3 with reference TRBV7-2 and TRBJ1-2 gives the whole variable domain GAGVSQSPSNKVTEKGKDVELRCDPISGHTALYWYRQSLGQGLEFLIYFQGNSAPDKSGLPSDRFSAERTGGSVSTLTIQRTQQEDSAVYLCASSLGRNYGYTFGSGTRLTVV.

The V and J genes are TRBV5-1 and TRBJ2-2, with D uncertain. V lost 1 base to trimming and J lost 0 bases, with 10 bases between them. The germline gives CDR1 SGHRS, CDR2 YFSETQ. This CDR3 is 16 amino acids long. CDR3 in DNA: TGCGCCAGCAGCTTGAATCCCAGCGCGAACACCGGGGAGCTGTTTTTT. It yields the protein CASSLNPSANTGELFF.

This clone has only one observation. This chain connects TRBV2 to TRBJ1-2; a weak D match, TRBD1 (6 bases). V was pared by 6 bases and J by 8 bases, with 19 bases between. The germline CDR1 and CDR2 sequences are SNHLY and FYNNEI. The CDR3 totals 14 residues. This CDR3 reads CASSLNLQGRGYTF. DNA of the CDR3: TGTGCCAGCAGCCTAAACCTACAGGGTCGGGGCTACACCTTC.

The chain combines TRBV18 with TRBJ2-7, with TRBD1 identical over 10 bases. Germline lookup yields CDR1 KGHSH and CDR2 LQKENI. The length of the CDR3 is 14 residues. Trimming at V came to 3 bases and at J to 5 bases, leaving 4 bases not matched to a gene. The CDR3 sequence: CASSPGTGENEQYF. CDR3 DNA sequence: TGTGCCAGCTCACCCGGGACAGGGGAGAACGAGCAGTACTTC.

V is TRBV4-2 and J is TRBJ1-5, with a tentative D call TRBD1 (6 bases). Germline V gene lookup returns CDR1 LGHNA and CDR2 YNFKEQ. CDR3 length: 16 amino acids. V was pared by 0 bases and J by 1 base, with 10 bases between. The CDR3 DNA is TGTGCCAGCAGCCAAGATGGGAGGGGGAGCAATCAGCCCCAGCATTTT. Its protein is CASSQDGRGSNQPQHF.

This sequence joins TRBV7-2 and TRBJ1-6; D remains ambiguous. Trimming removed 1 base at V and 6 bases at J, with 13 bases between. In germline, CDR1 is SGHTA, CDR2 FQGNSA. CDR3 length: 16 amino acids. The DNA of the CDR3 is TGTGCCAGCAGCTTAGGTGGCGGCGCCGGTAATTCACCCCTCCACTTT. Protein product: CASSLGGGAGNSPLHF. The full variable domain, its missing parts supplied by reference TRBV7-2 and TRBJ1-6, is GAGVSQSPSNKVTEKGKDVELRCDPISGHTALYWYRQSLGQGLEFLIYFQGNSAPDKSGLPSDRFSAERTGGSVSTLTIQRTQQEDSAVYLCASSLGGGAGNSPLHFGNGTRLTVT.

This clone was counted only a few times. J is TRBJ2-1 and V is TRBV28, with 9 bases aligning to TRBD2. The germline CDR1 and CDR2 sequences are MDHEN and SYDVKM. With 4 bases clipped from V and 4 bases from J, the junction kept 11 bases outside the gene matches. The CDR3 covers 17 residues. The CDR3 nucleotides read TGTGCCAGCAGTTCCAACCGGTGGACTAGCGCATACAATGAGCAGTTCTTC. Protein: CASSSNRWTSAYNEQFF.

The chain carries TRBV13 and TRBJ2-7, with 9 bases identical to TRBD2. V gave up 8 bases and J gave up 2 bases; unmatched junction bases: 16. CDR3 length: 17 residues. From germline, CDR1 is PRHDT and CDR2 FYEKMQ (reference sequence). The CDR3 sequence: CASARGGRASLPYEQYF. CDR3 coding DNA: TGTGCCAGCGCGAGGGGCGGGAGGGCCTCCCTCCCCTACGAGCAGTACTTC.

The CDR3 DNA reads TGCGCCAGCAGCCGATCTGAGCGCATGAACACTGAAGCTTTCTTT. It translates to CASSRSERMNTEAFF. V usage is TRBV4-1 and J usage is TRBJ1-1; D remains ambiguous. V was cut by 4 bases and J by 0 bases, with 12 bases left in between. Per the germline V gene, CDR1 is MGHRA and CDR2 is YSYEKL. This CDR3 contains 15 residues.

This chain links TRBV5-4 with TRBJ2-6; D call uncertain. V lost 6 bases to trimming and J lost 7 bases, with 5 bases between them. This CDR3 is built from 11 residues. From germline, CDR1 is SGHNT and CDR2 YYREEE (reference sequence). The CDR3 sequence: CASTQANVLTF. In DNA form, the CDR3 reads TGTGCCAGCACCCAAGCCAACGTCCTGACTTTC.

CDR3 DNA: TGCGCCAGCAGCTTGGGGGGACAGGGGTTCACTTTCTTC. This encodes CASSLGGQGFTFF. This rearrangement joins TRBV5-1 to TRBJ2-1, with 10 nucleotides matching TRBD1. CDR3 length: 13 residues. Trimming at V came to 0 bases and at J to 16 bases, leaving 7 bases not matched to a gene. Germline V gene sequence: CDR1 SGHRS, CDR2 YFSETQ. Using reference TRBV5-1 and TRBJ2-1 for the parts outside the CDR3, the full variable domain is KAGVTQTPRYLIKTRGQQVTLSCSPISGHRSVSWYQQTPGQGLQFLFEYFSETQRNKGNFPGRFSGRQFSNSRSEMNVSTLELGDSALYLCASSLGGQGFTFFGPGTRLTVL.

The chain carries TRBV6-6 and TRBJ1-6, with D unresolved. Germline V gives CDR1 MNHNY, CDR2 SVGAGI (reference sequence). The V gene lost 2 bases and the J gene lost 5 bases, with 10 bases spanning the gap. This CDR3 has 15 residues. DNA of the CDR3: TGTGCCAGCAGTTACCGAAGGCAGGATAATTCACCCCTCCACTTT. Translation: CASSYRRQDNSPLHF.

The chain uses TRBV2 and TRBJ2-2, with 14 nucleotides matching TRBD2. The CDR3 is 18 amino acids. Trimming cost V 4 bases and J 1 base; bases outside gene matches: 5. Germline lookup yields CDR1 SNHLY and CDR2 FYNNEI. This CDR3 is CASSGGLAGAMNTGELFF. CDR3 bases: TGTGCCAGCAGTGGGGGACTAGCGGGAGCGATGAACACCGGGGAGCTGTTTTTT.

The V call is TRBV27, the J call TRBJ2-5, with D possibly matching TRBD2 (5 bases). Trimming stripped 3 bases from V and 7 bases from J, with 18 bases between. The CDR3 spans 15 residues. The germline CDR1 and CDR2 sequences are MNHEY and SMNVEV (reference sequence). The CDR3 nucleotides are TGTGCCAGCAGTTTTTTGGCGAGTAGCGTGGGGACCCAGTACTTC. Translating it yields CASSFLASSVGTQYF.

This clone was counted only a few times. The V gene is TRBV6-5, the J gene TRBJ2-7; a possible D gene is TRBD1 (6 bases). The CDR3 runs 12 residues. V dropped 6 bases and J dropped 3 bases, with 9 bases sitting between them. Germline V gene lookup returns CDR1 MNHEY and CDR2 SVGAGI. The CDR3 spells CASSPQGYEQYF. CDR3 nucleotide sequence: TGTGCCAGCAGCCCACAGGGCTACGAGCAGTACTTC.

The rearrangement uses TRBV5-1 and TRBJ1-3, with 9 nucleotides matching TRBD1. Germline CDR1 and CDR2: SGHRS and YFSETQ. The J segment lost 3 bases and the V segment lost 4 bases, leaving 11 bases of the junction unmatched. The CDR3 has 17 residues. This CDR3 is CASSPNLQGAYGNTIYF. The CDR3 DNA is TGCGCCAGCAGCCCAAACCTACAGGGGGCGTATGGAAACACCATATATTTT.

The J gene is TRBJ2-1, the V gene TRBV6-6; TRBD2 is a possible D gene (6 bases). This CDR3 has 15 amino acids. CDR1 and CDR2 (germline): MNHNY, SVGAGI (reference sequence). V was shortened by 2 bases and J by 3 bases, with 11 bases between the two germline ends. This CDR3 is CASSYGLRDYNEQFF. DNA of the CDR3: TGTGCCAGCAGTTACGGCTTGCGGGACTACAATGAGCAGTTCTTC.

The chain joins TRBV28 to TRBJ1-4; weak D call: TRBD1 (6 bases). This CDR3 has 13 amino acids. CDR1 and CDR2 (germline): MDHEN, SYDVKM. Trimming took off 10 bases at V and 7 bases at J, with 16 bases between the two ends. The CDR3 region has the DNA TGTGCCACCAGGGGTACGGGAGGTGAAAAACTGTTTTTT. Amino acid sequence: CATRGTGGEKLFF. Supplemented by reference TRBV28 and TRBJ1-4, the full variable domain reads DVKVTQSSRYLVKRTGEKVFLECVQDMDHENMFWYRQDPGLGLRLIYFSYDVKMKEKGDIPEGYSVSREKKERFSLILESASTNQTSMYLCATRGTGGEKLFFGSGTQLSVL.

In this sample, this clone turned up a few times. The rearrangement uses TRBV6-5 and TRBJ2-1; TRBD1 might be the D (5 bases). Per the germline V gene, CDR1 is MNHEY and CDR2 is SVGAGI. The CDR3 runs to 12 residues. V lost 5 bases and J 4 bases, leaving 6 bases between the germline ends. CDR3 loop: CASSRQYNEQFF. The CDR3 DNA is TGTGCCAGCAGTCGACAGTACAATGAGCAGTTCTTC.

The chain carries TRBV4-1 and TRBJ2-1; a possible D gene is TRBD2 (6 bases). The CDR3 length is 18 residues. Germline values: CDR1 MGHRA, CDR2 YSYEKL. V was shortened by 0 bases and J by 3 bases, with 18 bases between the two germline ends. The CDR3 here is CASSQDRDFPVGYNEQFF. CDR3 nucleotides: TGCGCCAGCAGCCAAGATAGGGACTTTCCGGTGGGCTACAATGAGCAGTTCTTC.

The chain combines TRBV6-1 with TRBJ2-7, with 13 bases that match TRBD2. Germline V gene data show CDR1 as MNHNS and CDR2 as SASEGT. Trimming cost V 4 bases and J 3 bases; bases outside gene matches: 6. CDR3 length: 16 residues. In nucleotides, the CDR3 is TGTGCCAGCAGTGCCGGACTAGCGGGAGTCGGCTACGAGCAGTACTTC. Amino acids: CASSAGLAGVGYEQYF.

CDR3 nucleotides: TGTGCCAGCAGCTTAAAGAACAGGGGGCGGGATGAGCAGTTCTTC. Translation: CASSLKNRGRDEQFF. This chain connects TRBV11-1 to TRBJ2-1; 9 bases agree with TRBD1. The V gene's germline CDR1 is SGHAT and CDR2 FQDESV (reference sequence). J was trimmed by 8 bases and V by 2 bases; bases with no gene match: 7. This CDR3 has 15 amino acids.

The chain combines TRBV5-1 with TRBJ2-1; 9 bases fit TRBD2. Germline trimming cut 5 bases from V and 2 bases from J; bases unmatched to any gene: 5. CDR3 size: 15 residues. Looked up from germline, CDR1 is SGHRS and CDR2 is YFSETQ. The CDR3 loop reads CASRRTSEPYNEQFF. In nucleotides, the CDR3 is TGCGCCAGCAGGAGGACTAGCGAACCCTACAATGAGCAGTTCTTC.

The chain joins TRBV5-4 to TRBJ2-5; TRBD2 aligns across 8 bases. Germline CDR1 and CDR2: SGHNT and YYREEE (reference sequence). J lost 5 bases, V lost 4 bases, and 13 bases had no gene match. The CDR3 is 16 residues long. CDR3 coding DNA: TGTGCCAGCAGCCCCGGGGGTGCGGGGGGTTTGGAGACCCAGTACTTC. Encoded protein: CASSPGGAGGLETQYF.